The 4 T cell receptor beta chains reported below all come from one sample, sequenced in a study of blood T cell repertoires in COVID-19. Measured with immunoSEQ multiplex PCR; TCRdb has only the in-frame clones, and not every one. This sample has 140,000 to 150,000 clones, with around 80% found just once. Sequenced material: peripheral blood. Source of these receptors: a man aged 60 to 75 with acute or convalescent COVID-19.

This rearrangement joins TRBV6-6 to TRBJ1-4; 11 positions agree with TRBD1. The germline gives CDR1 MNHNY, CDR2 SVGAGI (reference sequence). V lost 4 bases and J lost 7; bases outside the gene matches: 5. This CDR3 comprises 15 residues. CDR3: CASSSPDRGLEKLFF. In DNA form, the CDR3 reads TGTGCCAGCAGTTCCCCGGACAGGGGGCTTGAAAAACTGTTTTTT.

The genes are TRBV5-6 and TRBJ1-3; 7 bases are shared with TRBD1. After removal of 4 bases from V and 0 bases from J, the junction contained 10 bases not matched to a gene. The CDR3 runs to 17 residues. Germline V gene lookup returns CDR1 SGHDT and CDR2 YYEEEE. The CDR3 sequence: CASSPRQGGFSGNTIYF. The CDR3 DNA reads TGTGCCAGCAGCCCACGACAGGGCGGCTTCTCTGGAAACACCATATATTTT.

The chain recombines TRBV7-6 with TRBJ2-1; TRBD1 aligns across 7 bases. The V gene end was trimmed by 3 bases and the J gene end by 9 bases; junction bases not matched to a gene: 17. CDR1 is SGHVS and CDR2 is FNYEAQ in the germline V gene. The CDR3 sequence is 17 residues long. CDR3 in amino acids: CASSLELRDSVMGEQFF. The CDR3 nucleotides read TGTGCCAGCAGCTTGGAGCTCCGGGACAGTGTTATGGGTGAGCAGTTCTTC.

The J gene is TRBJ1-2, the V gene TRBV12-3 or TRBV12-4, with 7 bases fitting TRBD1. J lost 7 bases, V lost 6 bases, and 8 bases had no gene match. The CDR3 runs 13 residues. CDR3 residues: CASSYGQAGGYTF. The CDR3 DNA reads TGTGCCAGCAGCTACGGACAGGCGGGTGGCTACACCTTC.